These T cell receptor beta chains were read from a single sample in a study of human T cells and chemical hapten exposure. TCRdb analysed the RACE reads with MiXCR anew, one entry per CDR3 protein. The profile shows just over 350,000 distinct CDR3 sequences, just under 6.5% of them singletons. The sample in question was whole blood, obtained in connection with sensitization to the hapten diphenylcyclopropenone (DPC). These receptors were obtained from a young woman with alopecia areata. Some clones in this sample may be carry-over from other donors' samples. Both conserved end residues are part of each CDR3. D genes are given only for firm matches. Clone sizes are given selectively: once, few, many, or a class where the clone is expanded.

CDR3: CSARVFQRGIGEQFF
DNA: TGCAGTGCTAGAGTCTTCCAGCGGGGGATCGGTGAGCAGTTCTTC
length: 15
V: TRBV20-1
size: few
J: TRBJ2-1
D: TRBD2

CDR3: CASSRFRGGTDTQYF
DNA: TGTGCTTCCAGCCGGTTCCGGGGGGGTACAGATACGCAGTATTTT
length: 15
V: TRBV3-1
size: NA
J: TRBJ2-3
D: TRBD2

CDR3: CAISERDPRSTDTQYF
DNA: TGTGCCATCAGTGAGCGAGACCCAAGGAGCACAGATACGCAGTATTTT
length: 16
V: TRBV10-3
size: few
J: TRBJ2-3
D: NA

CDR3: CASSLATGGHGYTF
DNA: TGTGCCAGCAGCTTGGCGACAGGGGGCCATGGCTACACCTTC
length: 14
V: TRBV5-5
size: NA
J: TRBJ1-2
D: TRBD1

CDR3: CASSPIPRGRVQETQYF
DNA: TGTGCCAGCAGCCCTATCCCTCGGGGCAGGGTTCAAGAGACCCAGTACTTC
length: 17
V: TRBV7-3
size: few
J: TRBJ2-5
D: NA

CDR3: CASSLVWGAQGTEAFF
DNA: TGTGCCAGCAGCTTAGTGTGGGGGGCGCAAGGCACTGAAGCTTTCTTT
length: 16
V: TRBV7-2
size: NA
J: TRBJ1-1
D: NA

CDR3: CASSNEQGFADTQYF
DNA: TGTGCCAGCAGCAATGAGCAGGGTTTTGCAGATACGCAGTATTTT
length: 15
V: TRBV16
size: few
J: TRBJ2-3
D: NA

CDR3: CASSYGGVNVLTF
DNA: TGTGCCAGCAGTTACGGGGGTGTCAACGTCCTGACTTTC
length: 13
V: TRBV6-2/TRBV6-3
size: many
J: TRBJ2-6
D: NA

CDR3: CASSSRGGWGNQPQHF
DNA: TGTGCCAGCAGTTCCCGTGGGGGTTGGGGCAATCAGCCCCAGCATTTT
length: 16
V: TRBV6-5
size: NA
J: TRBJ1-5
D: NA

CDR3: CASRSGVYQETQYF
DNA: TGTGCCAGCCGTAGCGGGGTTTACCAAGAGACCCAGTACTTC
length: 14
V: TRBV6-2/TRBV6-3
size: once
J: TRBJ2-5
D: TRBD2

CDR3: CASSSGLAGAETQYF
DNA: TGTGCCAGCAGCTCCGGACTAGCGGGGGCGGAGACCCAGTACTTC
length: 15
V: TRBV7-9
size: few
J: TRBJ2-5
D: TRBD2

CDR3: CATSPGANVLTF
DNA: TGTGCCACCAGTCCCGGGGCCAACGTCCTGACTTTC
length: 12
V: TRBV24-1
size: many
J: TRBJ2-6
D: NA

CDR3: CASSLLQGAYEQYF
DNA: TGTGCCAGCAGCTTACTTCAGGGGGCATACGAGCAGTACTTC
length: 14
V: TRBV11-2
size: many
J: TRBJ2-7
D: TRBD1

CDR3: CAASGGVIQETQYF
DNA: TGTGCCGCCAGCGGGGGCGTCATCCAAGAGACCCAGTACTTC
length: 14
V: TRBV10-3
size: NA
J: TRBJ2-5
D: TRBD2

CDR3: CSATELAGSTDTQYF
DNA: TGCAGTGCGACAGAACTAGCGGGGTCTACAGATACGCAGTATTTT
length: 15
V: TRBV20-1
size: once
J: TRBJ2-3
D: TRBD2

CDR3: CASSEGGENNEQFF
DNA: TGTGCCAGCAGTGAGGGAGGGGAAAACAATGAGCAGTTCTTC
length: 14
V: TRBV6-4
size: NA
J: TRBJ2-1
D: TRBD2

CDR3: CASSLGGGTNQPQHF
DNA: TGTGCCAGCAGTTTGGGCGGAGGGACCAATCAGCCCCAGCATTTT
length: 15
V: TRBV28
size: many
J: TRBJ1-5
D: NA

CDR3: CSARPQRGGLNEQFF
DNA: TGCAGTGCTAGACCCCAGCGGGGGGGCCTCAATGAGCAGTTCTTC
length: 15
V: TRBV20-1
size: NA
J: TRBJ2-1
D: TRBD2

CDR3: CASSQDWGQLEAFF
DNA: TGCGCCAGCAGCCAAGATTGGGGACAGCTTGAAGCTTTCTTT
length: 14
V: TRBV4-1
size: NA
J: TRBJ1-1
D: TRBD1

CDR3: CASSQDLAVPNTEAFF
DNA: TGTGCCAGCAGCCAAGATCTGGCAGTCCCGAACACTGAAGCTTTCTTT
length: 16
V: TRBV3-1
size: many
J: TRBJ1-1
D: NA

CDR3: CASSYGQGVGSPLHF
DNA: TGTGCCAGCAGCTACGGACAGGGGGTAGGTTCACCCCTCCACTTT
length: 15
V: TRBV13
size: few
J: TRBJ1-6
D: TRBD1

CDR3: CASSHGRTGTGELFF
DNA: TGCGCCAGCAGCCACGGAAGAACAGGAACCGGGGAGCTGTTTTTT
length: 15
V: TRBV4-3
size: few
J: TRBJ2-2
D: NA

CDR3: CASSLHQGEGYTF
DNA: TGTGCCAGCAGCTTACATCAGGGTGAGGGCTACACCTTC
length: 13
V: TRBV7-6
size: NA
J: TRBJ1-2
D: NA

CDR3: CASSLIGVAVEQYF
DNA: TGTGCCAGCAGCTTAATCGGTGTAGCAGTCGAGCAGTACTTC
length: 14
V: TRBV7-9
size: few
J: TRBJ2-7
D: NA

CDR3: CASSLWQGQGAFF
DNA: TGTGCCAGCAGTTTATGGCAGGGACAGGGAGCTTTCTTT
length: 13
V: TRBV27
size: NA
J: TRBJ1-1
D: TRBD1

CDR3: CASSQDASSNYGYTF
DNA: TGTGCCAGCAGCCAAGACGCTAGTTCTAACTATGGCTACACCTTC
length: 15
V: TRBV4-2
size: few
J: TRBJ1-2
D: NA

CDR3: CASSQVRDRANEQFF
DNA: TGCGCCAGCAGCCAAGTGAGGGACAGAGCAAATGAGCAGTTCTTC
length: 15
V: TRBV4-3
size: few
J: TRBJ2-1
D: TRBD1

CDR3: CASGESQGEGHEQYF
DNA: TGTGCCAGCGGGGAATCACAGGGTGAAGGCCACGAGCAGTACTTC
length: 15
V: TRBV6-2/TRBV6-3
size: few
J: TRBJ2-7
D: NA

CDR3: CASSEGDYDTGELFF
DNA: TGTGCCAGCTCCGAGGGAGATTACGACACCGGGGAGCTGTTTTTT
length: 15
V: TRBV18
size: NA
J: TRBJ2-2
D: NA